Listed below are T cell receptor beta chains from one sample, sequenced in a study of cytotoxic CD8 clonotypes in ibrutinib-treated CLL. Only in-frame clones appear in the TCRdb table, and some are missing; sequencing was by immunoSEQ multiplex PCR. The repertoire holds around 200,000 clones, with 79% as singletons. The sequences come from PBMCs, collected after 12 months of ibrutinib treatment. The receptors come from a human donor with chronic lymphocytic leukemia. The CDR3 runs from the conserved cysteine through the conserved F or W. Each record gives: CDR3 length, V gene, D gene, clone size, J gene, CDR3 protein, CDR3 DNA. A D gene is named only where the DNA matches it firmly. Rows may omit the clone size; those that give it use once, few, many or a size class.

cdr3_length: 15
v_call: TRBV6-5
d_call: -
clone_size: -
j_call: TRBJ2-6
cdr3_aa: CASSRMQSGANVLTF
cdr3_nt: TGTGCCAGCAGCCGTATGCAGTCTGGGGCCAACGTCCTGACTTTC

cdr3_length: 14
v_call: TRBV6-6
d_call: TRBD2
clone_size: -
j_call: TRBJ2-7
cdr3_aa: CASETSGASYEQYF
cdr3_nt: TGTGCCAGCGAGACTAGCGGGGCCTCCTACGAGCAGTACTTC

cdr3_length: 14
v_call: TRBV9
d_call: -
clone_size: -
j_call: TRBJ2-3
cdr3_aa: CASSVDGTTDTQYF
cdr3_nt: TGTGCCAGCAGCGTAGACGGGACCACAGATACGCAGTATTTT

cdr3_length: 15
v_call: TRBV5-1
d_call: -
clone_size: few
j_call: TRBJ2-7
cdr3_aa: CASSLVSGPGYEQYF
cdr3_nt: TGCGCCAGCAGCTTAGTCTCGGGCCCGGGCTACGAGCAGTACTTC

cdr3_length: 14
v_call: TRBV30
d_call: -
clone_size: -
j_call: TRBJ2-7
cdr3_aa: CAWSVGGSSYEQYF
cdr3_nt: TGTGCCTGGAGTGTTGGAGGGAGCTCCTACGAGCAGTACTTC

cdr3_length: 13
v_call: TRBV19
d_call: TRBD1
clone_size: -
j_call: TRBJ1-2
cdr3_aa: CASRGQADYGYTF
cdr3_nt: TGTGCCAGTAGAGGACAGGCGGACTATGGCTACACCTTC

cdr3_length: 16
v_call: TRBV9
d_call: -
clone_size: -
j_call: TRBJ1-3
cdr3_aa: CASSPTVGSLGDTIYF
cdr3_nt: TGTGCCAGCAGCCCGACGGTGGGGTCTTTGGGGGACACCATATATTTT

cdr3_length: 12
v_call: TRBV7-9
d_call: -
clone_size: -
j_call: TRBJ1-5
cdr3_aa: CASSPTDQPQHF
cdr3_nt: TGTGCCAGCAGCCCTACTGATCAGCCCCAGCATTTT

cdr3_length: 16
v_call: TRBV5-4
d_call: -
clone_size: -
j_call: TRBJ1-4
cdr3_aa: CASSLEPREKYTDMFF
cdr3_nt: TGTGCCAGCAGCTTGGAGCCCCGGGAGAAATACACAGACATGTTTTTT

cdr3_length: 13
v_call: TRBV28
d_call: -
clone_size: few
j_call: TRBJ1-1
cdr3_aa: CASSLLRETEAFF
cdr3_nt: TGTGCCAGCAGTTTATTGAGGGAAACTGAAGCTTTCTTT

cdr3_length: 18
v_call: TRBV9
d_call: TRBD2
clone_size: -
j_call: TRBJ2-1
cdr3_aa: CASSVGGTSAPSYNEQFF
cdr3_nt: TGTGCCAGCAGCGTAGGGGGGACTAGCGCCCCCTCCTACAATGAGCAGTTCTTC

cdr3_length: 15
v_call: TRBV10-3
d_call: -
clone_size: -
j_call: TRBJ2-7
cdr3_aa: CAISESPDSTYEQYF
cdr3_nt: TGTGCCATCAGTGAGTCCCCAGACAGCACCTACGAGCAGTACTTC

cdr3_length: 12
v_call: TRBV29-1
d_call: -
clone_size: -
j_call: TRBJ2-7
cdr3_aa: CSVRAAAYEQYF
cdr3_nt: TGCAGCGTTAGGGCAGCGGCGTACGAGCAGTACTTC

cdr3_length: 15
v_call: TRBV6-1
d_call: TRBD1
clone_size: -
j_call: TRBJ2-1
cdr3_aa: CASSPRGQEYNEQFF
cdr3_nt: TGTGCCAGCAGCCCAAGGGGGCAGGAGTACAATGAGCAGTTCTTC

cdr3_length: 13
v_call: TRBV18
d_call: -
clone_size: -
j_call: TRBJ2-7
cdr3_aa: CASSPDSSYEQYF
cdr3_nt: TGTGCCAGCTCACCCGACAGCTCCTACGAGCAGTACTTC

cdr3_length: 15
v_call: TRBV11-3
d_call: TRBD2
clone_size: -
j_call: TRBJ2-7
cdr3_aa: CASSLESGSGYEQYF
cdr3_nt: TGTGCCAGCAGCTTAGAGAGCGGGAGCGGATACGAGCAGTACTTC

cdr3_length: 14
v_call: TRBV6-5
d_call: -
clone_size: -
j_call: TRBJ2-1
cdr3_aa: CASSYRTAANEQFF
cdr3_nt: TGTGCCAGCAGTTACCGGACAGCAGCCAATGAGCAGTTCTTC

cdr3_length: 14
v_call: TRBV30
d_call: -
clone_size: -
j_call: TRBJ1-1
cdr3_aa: CAWSTGTGNTEAFF
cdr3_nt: TGTGCCTGGAGTACAGGGACGGGGAACACTGAAGCTTTCTTT

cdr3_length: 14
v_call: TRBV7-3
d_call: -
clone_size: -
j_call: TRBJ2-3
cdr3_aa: CASSAGSYTDTQYF
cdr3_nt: TGTGCCAGCAGCGCCGGGTCTTACACAGATACGCAGTATTTT

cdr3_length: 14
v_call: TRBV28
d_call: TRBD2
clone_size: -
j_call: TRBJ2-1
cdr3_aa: CASSRLAGVNEQFF
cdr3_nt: TGTGCCAGCAGCAGACTAGCGGGAGTCAATGAGCAGTTCTTC

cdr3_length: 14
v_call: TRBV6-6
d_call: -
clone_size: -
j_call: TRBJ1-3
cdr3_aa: CASSLGTTGNTIYF
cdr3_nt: TGTGCCAGCAGTTTGGGCACGACTGGAAACACCATATATTTT

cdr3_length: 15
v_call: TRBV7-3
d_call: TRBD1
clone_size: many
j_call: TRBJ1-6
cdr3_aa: CASSLGGQQNSPLHF
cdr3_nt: TGTGCCAGCAGCTTAGGGGGACAGCAGAATTCACCCCTCCACTTT

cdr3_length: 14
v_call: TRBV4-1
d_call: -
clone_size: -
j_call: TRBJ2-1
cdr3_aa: CASSQGTNYNEQFF
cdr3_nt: TGCGCCAGCAGCCAAGGGACTAACTACAATGAGCAGTTCTTC

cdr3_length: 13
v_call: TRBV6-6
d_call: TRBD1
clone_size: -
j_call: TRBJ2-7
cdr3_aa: CASGQGDVGKQYF
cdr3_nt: TGTGCCAGCGGACAGGGGGATGTGGGGAAGCAGTACTTC

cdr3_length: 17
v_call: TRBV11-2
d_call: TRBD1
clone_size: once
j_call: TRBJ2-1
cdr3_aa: CASSPLKYRGPVNEQFF
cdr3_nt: TGTGCCAGCAGCCCATTAAAGTACAGGGGCCCCGTCAATGAGCAGTTCTTC

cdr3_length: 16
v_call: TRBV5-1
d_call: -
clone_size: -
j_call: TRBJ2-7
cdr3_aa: CASSSTPLAPFYEQYF
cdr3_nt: TGCGCCAGCAGCTCGACACCTCTGGCCCCTTTCTACGAGCAGTACTTC

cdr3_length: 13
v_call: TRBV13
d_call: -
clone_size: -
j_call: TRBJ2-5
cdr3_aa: CASSLVFGETQYF
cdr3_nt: TGTGCCAGCAGCTTAGTGTTCGGGGAGACCCAGTACTTC

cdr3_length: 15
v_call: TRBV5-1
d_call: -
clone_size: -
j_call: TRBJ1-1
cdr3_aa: CASSLVRGMNTEAFF
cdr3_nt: TGCGCCAGCAGCTTGGTCCGGGGAATGAACACTGAAGCTTTCTTT

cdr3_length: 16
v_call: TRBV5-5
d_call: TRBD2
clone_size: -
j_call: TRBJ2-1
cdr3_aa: CASSPRLAGSHNEQFF
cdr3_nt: TGTGCCAGCAGCCCGAGACTAGCGGGTAGTCACAATGAGCAGTTCTTC

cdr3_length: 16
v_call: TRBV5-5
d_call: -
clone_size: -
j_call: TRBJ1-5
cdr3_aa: CASESQAGAGNQPQHF
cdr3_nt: TGTGCCAGCGAAAGCCAAGCCGGGGCCGGCAATCAGCCCCAGCATTTT

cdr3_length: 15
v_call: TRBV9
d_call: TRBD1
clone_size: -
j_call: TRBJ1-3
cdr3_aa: CASSAGQGFGNTIYF
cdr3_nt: TGTGCCAGCAGCGCGGGACAGGGTTTTGGAAACACCATATATTTT

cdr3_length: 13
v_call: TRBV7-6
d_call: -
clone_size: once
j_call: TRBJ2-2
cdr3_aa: CASSLGGTGELFF
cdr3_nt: TGTGCCAGCAGCTTAGGGGGCACCGGGGAGCTGTTTTTT

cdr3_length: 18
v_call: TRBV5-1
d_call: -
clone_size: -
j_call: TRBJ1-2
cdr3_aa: CASSLVPDATSGSYGYTF
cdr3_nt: TGCGCCAGCAGCTTGGTCCCGGACGCTACCTCCGGGTCCTATGGCTACACCTTC

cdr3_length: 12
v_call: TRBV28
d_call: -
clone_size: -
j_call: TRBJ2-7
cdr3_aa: CASSLGLGNSYF
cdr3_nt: TGTGCCAGCAGTTTAGGTTTGGGGAACAGCTACTTC

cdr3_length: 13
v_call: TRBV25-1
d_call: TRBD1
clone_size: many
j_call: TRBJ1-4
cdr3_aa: CASSGTGWEKLFF
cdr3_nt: TGTGCCAGCTCCGGGACAGGGTGGGAAAAACTGTTTTTT

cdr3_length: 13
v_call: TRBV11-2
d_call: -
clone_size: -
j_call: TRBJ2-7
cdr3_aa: CASSLGGSYEQYF
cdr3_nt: TGTGCCAGCAGCTTGGGCGGTTCCTACGAGCAGTACTTC

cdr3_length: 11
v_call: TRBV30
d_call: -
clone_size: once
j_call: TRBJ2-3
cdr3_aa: CAWSGSDTQYF
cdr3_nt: TGTGCCTGGAGTGGCTCGGATACGCAGTATTTT

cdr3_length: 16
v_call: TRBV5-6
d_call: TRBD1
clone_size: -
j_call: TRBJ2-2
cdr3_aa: CASSLAGQGLTGELFF
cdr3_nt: TGTGCCAGCAGCTTGGCTGGACAGGGTCTAACCGGGGAGCTGTTTTTT

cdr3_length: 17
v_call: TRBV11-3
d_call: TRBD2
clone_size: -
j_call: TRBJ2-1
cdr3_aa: CASSPGLAGQQYNEQFF
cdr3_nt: TGTGCCAGCAGCCCGGGACTAGCGGGACAACAATACAATGAGCAGTTCTTC

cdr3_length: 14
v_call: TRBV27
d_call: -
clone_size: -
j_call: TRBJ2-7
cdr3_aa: CASSSPPGSYEQYF
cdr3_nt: TGTGCCAGCAGTTCCCCTCCGGGCAGCTACGAGCAGTACTTC